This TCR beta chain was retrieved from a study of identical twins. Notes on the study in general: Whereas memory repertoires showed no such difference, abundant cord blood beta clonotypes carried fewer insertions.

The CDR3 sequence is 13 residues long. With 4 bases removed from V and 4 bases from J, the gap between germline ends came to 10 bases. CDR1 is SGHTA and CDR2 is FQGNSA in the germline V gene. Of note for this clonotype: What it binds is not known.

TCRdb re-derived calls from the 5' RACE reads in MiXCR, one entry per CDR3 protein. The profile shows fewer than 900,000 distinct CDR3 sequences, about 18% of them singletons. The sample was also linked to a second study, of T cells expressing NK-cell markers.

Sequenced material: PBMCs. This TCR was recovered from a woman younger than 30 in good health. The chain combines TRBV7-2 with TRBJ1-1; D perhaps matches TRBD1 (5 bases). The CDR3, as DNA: TGTGCCAGCAGCTCCATGGGGGGCACTGAAGCTTTCTTT. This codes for CASSSMGGTEAFF.